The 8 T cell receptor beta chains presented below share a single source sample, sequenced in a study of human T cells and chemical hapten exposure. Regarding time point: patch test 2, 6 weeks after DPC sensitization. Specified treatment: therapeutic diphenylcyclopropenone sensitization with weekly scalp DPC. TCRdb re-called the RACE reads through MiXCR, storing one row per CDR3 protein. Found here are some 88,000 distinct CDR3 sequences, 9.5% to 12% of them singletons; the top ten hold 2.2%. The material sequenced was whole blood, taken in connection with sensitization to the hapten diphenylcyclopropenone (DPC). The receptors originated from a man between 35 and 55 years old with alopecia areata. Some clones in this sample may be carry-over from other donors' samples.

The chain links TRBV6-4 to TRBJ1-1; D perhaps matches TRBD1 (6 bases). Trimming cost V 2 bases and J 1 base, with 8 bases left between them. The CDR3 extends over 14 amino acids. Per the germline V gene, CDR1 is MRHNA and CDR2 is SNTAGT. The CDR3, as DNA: TGTGCCAGCAGTGACACGGACAGGAACACTGAAGCTTTCTTT. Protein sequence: CASSDTDRNTEAFF.

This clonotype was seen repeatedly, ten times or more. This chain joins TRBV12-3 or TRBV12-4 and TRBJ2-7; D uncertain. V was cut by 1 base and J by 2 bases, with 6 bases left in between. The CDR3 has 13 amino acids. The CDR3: CASSLVVTYEQYV. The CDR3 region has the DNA TGTGCCAGCAGTTTAGTGGTAACCTACGAGCAGTACGTC.

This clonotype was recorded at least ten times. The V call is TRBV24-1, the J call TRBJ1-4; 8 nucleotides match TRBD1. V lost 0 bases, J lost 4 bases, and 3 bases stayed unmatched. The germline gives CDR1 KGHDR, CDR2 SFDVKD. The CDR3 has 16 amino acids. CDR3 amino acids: CATSDLDRGGNEKLFF. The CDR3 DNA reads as TGTGCCACCAGTGATTTGGACAGGGGAGGTAATGAAAAACTGTTTTTT.

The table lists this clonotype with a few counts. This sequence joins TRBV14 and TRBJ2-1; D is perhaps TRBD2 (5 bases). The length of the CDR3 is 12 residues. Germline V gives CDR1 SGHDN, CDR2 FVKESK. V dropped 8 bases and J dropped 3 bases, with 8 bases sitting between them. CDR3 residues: CASAGYYNEQFF. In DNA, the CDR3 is TGTGCCAGCGCGGGCTACTACAATGAGCAGTTCTTC. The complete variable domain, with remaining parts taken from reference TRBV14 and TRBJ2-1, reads EAGVTQFPSHSVIEKGQTVTLRCDPISGHDNLYWYRRVMGKEIKFLLHFVKESKQDESGMPNNRFLAERTGGTYSTLKVQPAELEDSGVYFCASAGYYNEQFFGPGTRLTVL.

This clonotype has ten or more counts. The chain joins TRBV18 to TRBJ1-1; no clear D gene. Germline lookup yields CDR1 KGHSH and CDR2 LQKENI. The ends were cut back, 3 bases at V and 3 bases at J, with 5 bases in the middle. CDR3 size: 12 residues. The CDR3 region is CASSPGDTEAFF. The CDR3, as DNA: TGTGCCAGCTCACCGGGAGACACTGAAGCTTTCTTT.

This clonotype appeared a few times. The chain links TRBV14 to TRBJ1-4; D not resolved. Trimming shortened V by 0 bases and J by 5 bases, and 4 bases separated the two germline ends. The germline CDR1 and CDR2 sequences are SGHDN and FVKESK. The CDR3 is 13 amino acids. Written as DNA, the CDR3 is TGTGCCAGCAGCCAAGATATAAATGAAAAACTGTTTTTT. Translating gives CASSQDINEKLFF. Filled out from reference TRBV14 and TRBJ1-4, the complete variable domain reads EAGVTQFPSHSVIEKGQTVTLRCDPISGHDNLYWYRRVMGKEIKFLLHFVKESKQDESGMPNNRFLAERTGGTYSTLKVQPAELEDSGVYFCASSQDINEKLFFGSGTQLSVL.

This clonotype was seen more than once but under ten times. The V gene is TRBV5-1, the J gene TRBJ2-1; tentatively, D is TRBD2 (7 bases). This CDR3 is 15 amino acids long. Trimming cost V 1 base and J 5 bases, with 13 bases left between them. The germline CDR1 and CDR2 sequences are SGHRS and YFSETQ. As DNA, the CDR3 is TGCGCCAGCAGCTTGTTAGGGGGGGACAACAATGAGCAGTTCTTC. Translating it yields CASSLLGGDNNEQFF. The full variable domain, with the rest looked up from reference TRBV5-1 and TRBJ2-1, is KAGVTQTPRYLIKTRGQQVTLSCSPISGHRSVSWYQQTPGQGLQFLFEYFSETQRNKGNFPGRFSGRQFSNSRSEMNVSTLELGDSALYLCASSLLGGDNNEQFFGPGTRLTVL.

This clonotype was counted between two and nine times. CDR3 bases: TGCAGCGTTGATGTGGGCGCGGGCTACACAGATACGCAGTATTTT. As protein: CSVDVGAGYTDTQYF. The chain joins TRBV29-1 to TRBJ2-3, with D perhaps matching TRBD2 (5 bases). The CDR3 contains 15 residues. CDR1 SQVTM and CDR2 ANQGSEA come from the germline V gene. V lost 3 bases and J 2 bases, leaving 15 bases between the germline ends.